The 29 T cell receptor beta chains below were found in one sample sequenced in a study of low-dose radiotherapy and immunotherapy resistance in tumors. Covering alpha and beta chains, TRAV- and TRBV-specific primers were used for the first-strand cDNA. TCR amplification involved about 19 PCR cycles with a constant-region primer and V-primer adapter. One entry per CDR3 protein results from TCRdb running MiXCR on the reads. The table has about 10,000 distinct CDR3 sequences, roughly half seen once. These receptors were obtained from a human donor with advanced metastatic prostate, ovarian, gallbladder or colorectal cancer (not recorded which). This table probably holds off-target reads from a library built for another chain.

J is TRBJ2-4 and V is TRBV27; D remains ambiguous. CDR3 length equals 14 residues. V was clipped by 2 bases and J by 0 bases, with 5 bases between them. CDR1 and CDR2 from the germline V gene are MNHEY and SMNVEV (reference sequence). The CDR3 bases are TGTGCCAGCAGTTTAGATTCAGCCAAAAACATTCAGTACTTC. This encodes CASSLDSAKNIQYF.

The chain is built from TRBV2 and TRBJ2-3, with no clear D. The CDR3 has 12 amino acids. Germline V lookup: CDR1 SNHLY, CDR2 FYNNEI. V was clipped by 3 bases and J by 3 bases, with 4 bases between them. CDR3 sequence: CASSDWTDTQYF. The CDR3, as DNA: TGTGCCAGCAGTGACTGGACAGATACGCAGTATTTT.

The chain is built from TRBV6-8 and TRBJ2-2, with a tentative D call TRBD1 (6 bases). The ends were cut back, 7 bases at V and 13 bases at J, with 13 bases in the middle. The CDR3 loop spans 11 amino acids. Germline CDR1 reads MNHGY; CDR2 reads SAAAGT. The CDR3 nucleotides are TGTGCCAGCATCAGGGGCGTTGGGCTGTTTTTT. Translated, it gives CASIRGVGLFF.

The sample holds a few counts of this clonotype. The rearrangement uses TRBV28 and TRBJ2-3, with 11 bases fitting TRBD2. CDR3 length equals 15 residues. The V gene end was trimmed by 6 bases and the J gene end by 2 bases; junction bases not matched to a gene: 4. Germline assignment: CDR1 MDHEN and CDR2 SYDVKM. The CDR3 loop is CASRVAGGSTDTQYF. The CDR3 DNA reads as TGTGCCAGCAGAGTAGCGGGAGGGTCCACAGATACGCAGTATTTT.

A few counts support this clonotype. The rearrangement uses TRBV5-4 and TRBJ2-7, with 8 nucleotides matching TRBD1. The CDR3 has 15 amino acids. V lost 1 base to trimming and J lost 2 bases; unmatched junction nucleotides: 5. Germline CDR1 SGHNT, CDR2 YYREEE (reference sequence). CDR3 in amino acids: CASSLKEQGAYEQYF. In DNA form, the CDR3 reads TGTGCCAGCAGCTTGAAGGAACAGGGGGCCTACGAGCAGTACTTC.

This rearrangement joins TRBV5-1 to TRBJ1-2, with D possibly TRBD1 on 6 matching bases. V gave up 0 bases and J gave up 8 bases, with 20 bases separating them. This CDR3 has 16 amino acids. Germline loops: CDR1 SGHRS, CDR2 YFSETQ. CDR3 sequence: CASSLDGTPERGGYTF. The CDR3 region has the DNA TGCGCCAGCAGCTTGGACGGGACACCGGAACGAGGGGGCTACACCTTC.

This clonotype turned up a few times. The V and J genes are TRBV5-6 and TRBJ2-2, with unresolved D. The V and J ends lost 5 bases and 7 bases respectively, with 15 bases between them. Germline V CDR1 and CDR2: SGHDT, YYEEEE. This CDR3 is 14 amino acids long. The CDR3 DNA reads TGTGCCAGCAGGTTCTGGACCGCGGTCGGGGAGCTGTTTTTT. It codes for CASRFWTAVGELFF.

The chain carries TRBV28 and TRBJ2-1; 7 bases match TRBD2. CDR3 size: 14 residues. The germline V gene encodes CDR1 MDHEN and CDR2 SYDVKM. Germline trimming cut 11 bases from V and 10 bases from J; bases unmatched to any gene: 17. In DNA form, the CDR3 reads TGTGCCGGTGCCCCGGGAGGCGGGGCTAGGGAGCAGTTCTTC. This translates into CAGAPGGGAREQFF.

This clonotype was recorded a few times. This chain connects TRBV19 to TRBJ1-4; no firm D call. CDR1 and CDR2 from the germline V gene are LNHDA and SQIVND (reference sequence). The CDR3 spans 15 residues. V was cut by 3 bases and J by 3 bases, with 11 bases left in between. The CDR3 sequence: CASSIGSKSNEKLFF. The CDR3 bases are TGTGCCAGTAGTATCGGCTCCAAATCTAATGAAAAACTGTTTTTT.

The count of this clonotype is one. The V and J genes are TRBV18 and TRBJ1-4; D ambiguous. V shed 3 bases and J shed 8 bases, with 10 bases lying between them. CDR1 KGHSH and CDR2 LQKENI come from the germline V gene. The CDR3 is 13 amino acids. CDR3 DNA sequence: TGTGCCAGCTCACCCGGACCGGAGGAAAAACTGTTTTTT. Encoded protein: CASSPGPEEKLFF. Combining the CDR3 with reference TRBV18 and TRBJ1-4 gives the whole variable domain NAGVMQNPRHLVRRRGQEARLRCSPMKGHSHVYWYRQLPEEGLKFMVYLQKENIIDESGMPKERFSAEFPKEGPSILRIQQVVRGDSAAYFCASSPGPEEKLFFGSGTQLSVL.

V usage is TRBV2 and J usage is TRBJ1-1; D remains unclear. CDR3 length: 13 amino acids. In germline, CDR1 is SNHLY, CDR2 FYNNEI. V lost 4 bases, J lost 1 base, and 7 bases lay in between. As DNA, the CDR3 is TGTGCCAGCAGTGTAACGGGGAACACTGAAGCTTTCTTT. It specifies CASSVTGNTEAFF.

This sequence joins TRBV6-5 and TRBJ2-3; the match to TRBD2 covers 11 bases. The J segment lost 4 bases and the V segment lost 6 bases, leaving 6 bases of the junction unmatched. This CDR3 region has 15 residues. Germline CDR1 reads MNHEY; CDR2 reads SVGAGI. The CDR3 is CASRTWTSGPDTQYF. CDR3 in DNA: TGTGCCAGCAGAACTTGGACTAGCGGGCCAGATACGCAGTATTTT.

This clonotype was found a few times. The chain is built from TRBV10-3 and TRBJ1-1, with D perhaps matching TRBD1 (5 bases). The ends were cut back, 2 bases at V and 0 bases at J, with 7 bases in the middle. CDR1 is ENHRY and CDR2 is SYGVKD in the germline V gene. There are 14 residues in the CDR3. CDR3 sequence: CAISERDLNTEAFF. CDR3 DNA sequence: TGTGCCATCAGTGAGAGGGACCTGAACACTGAAGCTTTCTTT.

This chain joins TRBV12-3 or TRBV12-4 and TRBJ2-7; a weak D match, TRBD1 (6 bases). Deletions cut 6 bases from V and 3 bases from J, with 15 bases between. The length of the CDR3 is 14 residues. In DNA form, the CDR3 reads TGTGCCAGCAGCCCAAATACAGGGCGCTACGAGCAGTACTTC. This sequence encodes CASSPNTGRYEQYF.

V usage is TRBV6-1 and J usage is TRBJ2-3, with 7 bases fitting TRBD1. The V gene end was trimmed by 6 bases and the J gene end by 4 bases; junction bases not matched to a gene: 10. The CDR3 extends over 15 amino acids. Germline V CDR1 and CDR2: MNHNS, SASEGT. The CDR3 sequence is CASSRGTENADTQYF. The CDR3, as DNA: TGTGCCAGCAGCCGAGGGACAGAAAATGCAGATACGCAGTATTTT.

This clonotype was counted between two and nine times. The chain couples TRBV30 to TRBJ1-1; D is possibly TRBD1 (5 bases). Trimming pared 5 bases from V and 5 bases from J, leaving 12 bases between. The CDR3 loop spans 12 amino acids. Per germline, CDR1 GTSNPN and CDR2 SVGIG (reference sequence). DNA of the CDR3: TGTGCCTGGGGCGGCCGGGGGACTGAAGCTTTCTTT. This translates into CAWGGRGTEAFF.

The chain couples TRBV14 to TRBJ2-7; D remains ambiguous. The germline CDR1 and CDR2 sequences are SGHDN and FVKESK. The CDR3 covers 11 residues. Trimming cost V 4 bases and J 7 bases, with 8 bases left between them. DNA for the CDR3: TGTGCCAGCAGCCTGATTGGGGAGCAGTACTTC. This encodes CASSLIGEQYF. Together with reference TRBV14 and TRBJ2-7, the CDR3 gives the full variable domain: EAGVTQFPSHSVIEKGQTVTLRCDPISGHDNLYWYRRVMGKEIKFLLHFVKESKQDESGMPNNRFLAERTGGTYSTLKVQPAELEDSGVYFCASSLIGEQYFGPGTRLTVT.

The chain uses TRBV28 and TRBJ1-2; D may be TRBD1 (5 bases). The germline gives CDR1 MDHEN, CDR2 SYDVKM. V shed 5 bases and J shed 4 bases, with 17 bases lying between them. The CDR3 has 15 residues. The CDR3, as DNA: TGTGCCAGCAGTCCTCGGGGGGTCTCCTCCTATGGCTACACCTTC. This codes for CASSPRGVSSYGYTF.

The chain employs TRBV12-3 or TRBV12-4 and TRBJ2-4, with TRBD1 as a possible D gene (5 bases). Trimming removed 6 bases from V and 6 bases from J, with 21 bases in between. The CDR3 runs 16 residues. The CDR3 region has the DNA TGTGCCAGCAGGGGTTCAGGGATAGCCATGGGAAACATTCAGTACTTC. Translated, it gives CASRGSGIAMGNIQYF.

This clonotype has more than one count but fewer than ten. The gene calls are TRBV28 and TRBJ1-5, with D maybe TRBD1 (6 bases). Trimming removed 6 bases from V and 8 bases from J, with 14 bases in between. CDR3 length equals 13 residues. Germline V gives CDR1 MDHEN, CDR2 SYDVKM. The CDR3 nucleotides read TGTGCCAGCAGGCGAGGGGGGGGAAAGCCCCAGCATTTT. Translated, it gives CASRRGGGKPQHF.

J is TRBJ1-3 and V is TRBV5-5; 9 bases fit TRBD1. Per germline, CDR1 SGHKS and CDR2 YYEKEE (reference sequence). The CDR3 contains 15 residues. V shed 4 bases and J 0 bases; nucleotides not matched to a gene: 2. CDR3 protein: CASSRQGDSGNTIYF. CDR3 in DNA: TGTGCCAGCAGCCGACAGGGGGACTCTGGAAACACCATATATTTT.

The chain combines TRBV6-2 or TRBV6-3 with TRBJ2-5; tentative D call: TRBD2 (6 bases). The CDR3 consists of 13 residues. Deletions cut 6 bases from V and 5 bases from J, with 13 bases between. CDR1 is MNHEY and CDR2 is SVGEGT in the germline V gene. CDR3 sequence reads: CASRIRGVETQYF. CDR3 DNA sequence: TGTGCCAGCAGAATCCGCGGGGTGGAGACCCAGTACTTC.

The DNA for the CDR3 is TGTGCCAGCAGCCCCGGGGCGGATACGCAGTATTTT. Amino acids: CASSPGADTQYF. V is TRBV12-3 or TRBV12-4 and J is TRBJ2-3; tentatively, D is TRBD1 or TRBD2 (5 bases each). The CDR3 runs to 12 residues. The V gene lost 6 bases and the J gene lost 6 bases, with 10 bases spanning the gap.

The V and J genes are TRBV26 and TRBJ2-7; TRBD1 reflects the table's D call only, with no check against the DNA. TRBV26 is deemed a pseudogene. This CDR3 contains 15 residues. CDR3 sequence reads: CASSDPDRTKAGQYF. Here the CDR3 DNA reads TGTGCCAGCAGTGACCCGGACAGGACCAAGGCGGGGCAGTACTTC.

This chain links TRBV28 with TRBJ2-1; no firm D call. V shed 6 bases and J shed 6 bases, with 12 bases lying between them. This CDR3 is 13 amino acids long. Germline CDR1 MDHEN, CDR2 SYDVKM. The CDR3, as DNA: TGTGCCAGCAGGAGCTATCGGGCCAATGAGCAGTTCTTC. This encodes CASRSYRANEQFF.

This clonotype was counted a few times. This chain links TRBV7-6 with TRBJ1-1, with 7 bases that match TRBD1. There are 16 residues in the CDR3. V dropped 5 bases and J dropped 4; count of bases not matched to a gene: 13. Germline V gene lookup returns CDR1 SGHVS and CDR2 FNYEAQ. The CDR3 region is CASSPIRGAGGTEAFF. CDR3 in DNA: TGTGCCAGCAGCCCTATAAGGGGGGCAGGGGGCACTGAAGCTTTCTTT.

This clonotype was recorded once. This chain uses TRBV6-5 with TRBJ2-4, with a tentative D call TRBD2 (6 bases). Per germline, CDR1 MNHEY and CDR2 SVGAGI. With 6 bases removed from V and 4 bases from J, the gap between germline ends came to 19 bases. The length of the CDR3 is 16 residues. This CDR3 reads CASSQGLHLAKNIQYF. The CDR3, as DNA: TGTGCCAGCAGCCAAGGACTACACCTAGCGAAAAACATTCAGTACTTC.

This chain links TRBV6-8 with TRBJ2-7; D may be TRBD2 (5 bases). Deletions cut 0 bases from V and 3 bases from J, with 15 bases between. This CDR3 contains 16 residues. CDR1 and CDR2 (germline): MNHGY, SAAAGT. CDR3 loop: CASSYSGSAPGYEQYF. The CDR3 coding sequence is TGTGCCAGCAGTTACTCGGGTAGCGCTCCCGGCTACGAGCAGTACTTC.

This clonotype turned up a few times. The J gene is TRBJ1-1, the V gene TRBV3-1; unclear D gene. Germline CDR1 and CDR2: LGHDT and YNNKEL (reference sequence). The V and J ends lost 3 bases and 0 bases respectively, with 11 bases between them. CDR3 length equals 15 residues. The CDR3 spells CASSHPIGVNTEAFF. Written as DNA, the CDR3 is TGTGCCAGCAGCCACCCCATCGGGGTGAACACTGAAGCTTTCTTT. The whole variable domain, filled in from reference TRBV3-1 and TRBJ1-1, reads DTAVSQTPKYLVTQMGNDKSIKCEQNLGHDTMYWYKQDSKKFLKIMFSYNNKELIINETVPNRFSPKSPDKAHLNLHINSLELGDSAVYFCASSHPIGVNTEAFFGQGTRLTVV.